The rows below give T cell receptor beta chains drawn from one sample of a study of Tregs in tolerant kidney transplant recipients. Produced via immunoSEQ multiplex PCR; TCRdb's table is partial and in-frame only. The repertoire consists of 90,000 to 150,000 clones, with around 94% occurring once and the leading ten covering roughly 0.63%. The sample consisted of CD4+ T cells from blood. Every receptor here comes from a human donor in good health. Both conserved end residues are trimmed from each CDR3. Fields, in order: V gene, J gene, CDR3 protein.

>TRBV5-5|TRBJ1-3
ASSLVGGSGNTIY
>TRBV4-1|TRBJ2-7
ASSPIYRTPEQY
>TRBV4-1|TRBJ2-1
ASSRPGTSGSNEQF
>TRBV30|TRBJ1-3
AWSVARSSGNTIY
>TRBV18|TRBJ2-7
ASSANREQY
>TRBV7-2|TRBJ1-2
ASSLAGTSGYT
>TRBV6-5|TRBJ2-7
ASSSGGPAYEQY
>TRBV10-3|TRBJ2-1
AISESGWTVIDNEQF
>TRBV27|TRBJ1-1
ASSFQDGKNTEAF
>TRBV6-4|TRBJ1-2
ASSVQGADAPYT
>TRBV6-1|TRBJ2-2
ASNLGQVRTGELF
>TRBV5-1|TRBJ1-1
ASSLAVTGEGTEAF
>TRBV7-2|TRBJ2-7
ASSLKPLYEQY
>TRBV18|TRBJ1-3
ASSPIDNSGNTIY
>TRBV27|TRBJ2-3
ASSLAPRANTDTQY
>TRBV27|TRBJ2-7
ASSLSRGTYEQY
>TRBV7-6|TRBJ2-7
ASSLAGVSEQY
>TRBV6-6|TRBJ2-1
ASSYSTWTAFNEQF
>TRBV5-1|TRBJ1-2
ASSWGLNYGYT
>TRBV9|TRBJ2-3
ASSVATETSGRAQY
>TRBV5-4|TRBJ2-3
ASSFGGAGTDTQY
>TRBV27|TRBJ1-1
ASRYMGDRGTEAF
>TRBV20-1|TRBJ2-3
SARYPNTQY
>TRBV21-1|TRBJ1-5
ATPRDGNQPQH
>TRBV6-5|TRBJ1-5
ASSSGGTGNQPQH
>TRBV5-1|TRBJ1-5
ASRPDDRGILPQH
>TRBV7-6|TRBJ1-6
ASSARGISPLH
>TRBV11-2|TRBJ2-3
ASSFRRGSTDTQY
>TRBV4-1|TRBJ1-3
ASSQVRGWNTIY
>TRBV7-2|TRBJ1-1
ASSRLTGTDEAF
>TRBV30|TRBJ1-5
AWSAYRDQPQH
>TRBV9|TRBJ1-1
ASSRGQGPTGTEAF
>TRBV5-4|TRBJ2-3
ASSYRLLDTQY
>TRBV7-9|TRBJ2-7
ASSLASSYEQY
>TRBV6-1|TRBJ1-5
ASSEEGYQPQH
>TRBV2|TRBJ2-3
ASSVVDTQY
>TRBV27|TRBJ1-5
ASSLSYRNQPQH
>TRBV29-1|TRBJ2-1
SVGSGGSLRNEQF
>TRBV6-5|TRBJ1-6
ASKSGGVSPLH
>TRBV11-2|TRBJ1-2
ASSLMGGQGSYGYT
>TRBV7-2|TRBJ2-7
ASARLTAYEQY
>TRBV27|TRBJ1-3
ASSLSPGWAGNTIY
>TRBV5-1|TRBJ2-1
ASSRPLETSDKLYNEQF